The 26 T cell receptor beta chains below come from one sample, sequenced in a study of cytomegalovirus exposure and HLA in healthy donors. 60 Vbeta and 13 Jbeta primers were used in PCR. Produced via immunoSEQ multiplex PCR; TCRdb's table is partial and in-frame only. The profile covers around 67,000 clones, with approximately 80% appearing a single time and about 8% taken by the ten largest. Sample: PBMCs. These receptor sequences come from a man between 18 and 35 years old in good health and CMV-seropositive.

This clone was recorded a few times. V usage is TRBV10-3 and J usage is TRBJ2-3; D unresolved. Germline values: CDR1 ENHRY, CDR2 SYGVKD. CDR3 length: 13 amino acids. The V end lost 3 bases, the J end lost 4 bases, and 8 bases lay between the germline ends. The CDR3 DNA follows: TGTGCCATCAGTGAATCTGCAGCAGATACGCAGTATTTT. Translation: CAISESAADTQYF.

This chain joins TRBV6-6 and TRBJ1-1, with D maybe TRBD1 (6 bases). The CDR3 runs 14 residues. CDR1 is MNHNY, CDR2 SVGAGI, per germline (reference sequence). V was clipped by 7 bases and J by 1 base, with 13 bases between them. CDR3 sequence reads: CASTLNRENTEAFF. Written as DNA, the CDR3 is TGTGCCAGCACTCTAAACAGGGAGAACACTGAAGCTTTCTTT.

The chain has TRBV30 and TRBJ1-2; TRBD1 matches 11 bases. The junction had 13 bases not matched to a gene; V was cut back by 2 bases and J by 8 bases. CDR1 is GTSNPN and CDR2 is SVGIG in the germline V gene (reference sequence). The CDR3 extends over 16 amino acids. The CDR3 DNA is TGTGCCTGGAGTCAACCCGGGACAGGGGGTATCAGCGGCTACACCTTC. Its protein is CAWSQPGTGGISGYTF. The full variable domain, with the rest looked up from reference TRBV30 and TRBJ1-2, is SQTIHQWPATLVQPVGSPLSLECTVEGTSNPNLYWYRQAAGRGLQLLFYSVGIGQISSEVPQNLSASRPQDRQFILSSKKLLLSDSGFYLCAWSQPGTGGISGYTFGSGTRLTVV.

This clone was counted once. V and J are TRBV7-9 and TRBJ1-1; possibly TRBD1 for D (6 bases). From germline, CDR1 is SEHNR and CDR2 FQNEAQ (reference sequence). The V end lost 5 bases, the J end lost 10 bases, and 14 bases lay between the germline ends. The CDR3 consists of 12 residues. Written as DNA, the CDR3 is TGTGCCAGCAGCCCAGGGGAGGGACCAGCTTTCTTT. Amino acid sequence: CASSPGEGPAFF.

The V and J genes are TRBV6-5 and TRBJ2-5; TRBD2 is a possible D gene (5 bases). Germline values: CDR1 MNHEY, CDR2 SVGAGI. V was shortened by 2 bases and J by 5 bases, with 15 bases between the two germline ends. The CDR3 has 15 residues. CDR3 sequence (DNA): TGTGCCAGCAGTTACGCGCGGGTTGGGGAGGAGACCCAGTACTTC. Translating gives CASSYARVGEETQYF.

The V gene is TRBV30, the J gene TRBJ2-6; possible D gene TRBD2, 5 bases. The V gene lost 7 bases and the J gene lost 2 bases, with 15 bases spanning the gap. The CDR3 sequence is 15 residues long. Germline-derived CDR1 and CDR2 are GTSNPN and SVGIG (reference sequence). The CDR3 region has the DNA TGTGCCTCCCCTTTTGGGAGCGCTGGGGCCAACGTCCTGACTTTC. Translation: CASPFGSAGANVLTF.

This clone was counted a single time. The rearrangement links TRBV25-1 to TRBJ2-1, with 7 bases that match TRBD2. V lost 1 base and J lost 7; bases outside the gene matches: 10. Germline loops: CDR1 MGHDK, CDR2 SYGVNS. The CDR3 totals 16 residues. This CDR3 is CASSESSREPSNEQFF. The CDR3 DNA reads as TGTGCCAGCAGTGAATCTTCGCGGGAGCCTTCAAATGAGCAGTTCTTC. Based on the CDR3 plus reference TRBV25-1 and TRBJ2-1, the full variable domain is EADIYQTPRYLVIGTGKKITLECSQTMGHDKMYWYQQDPGMELHLIHYSYGVNSTEKGDLSSESTVSRIRTEHFPLTLESARPSHTSQYLCASSESSREPSNEQFFGPGTRLTVL.

Here the CDR3 DNA reads TGTGCCAGCAGTGAGTCAGGGGGGAATTCACCCCTCCACTTT. This encodes CASSESGGNSPLHF. V usage is TRBV6-1 and J usage is TRBJ1-6; 7 bases agree with TRBD1. The CDR3 has 14 amino acids. The V segment lost 3 bases and the J segment 7 bases; nucleotides outside the gene matches: 3. In germline, CDR1 is MNHNS, CDR2 SASEGT.

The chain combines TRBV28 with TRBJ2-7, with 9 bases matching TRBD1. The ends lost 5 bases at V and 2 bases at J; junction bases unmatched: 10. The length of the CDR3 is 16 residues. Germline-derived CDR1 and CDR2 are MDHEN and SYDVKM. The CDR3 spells CASSTTGTGNPYEQYF. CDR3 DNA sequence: TGTGCCAGCAGTACCACCGGGACAGGGAACCCCTACGAGCAGTACTTC.

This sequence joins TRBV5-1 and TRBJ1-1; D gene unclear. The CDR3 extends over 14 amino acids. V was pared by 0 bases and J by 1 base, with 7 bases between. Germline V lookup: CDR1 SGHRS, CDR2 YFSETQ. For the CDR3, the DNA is TGCGCCAGCAGCTTGGGGAGTACGAACACTGAAGCTTTCTTT. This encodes CASSLGSTNTEAFF.

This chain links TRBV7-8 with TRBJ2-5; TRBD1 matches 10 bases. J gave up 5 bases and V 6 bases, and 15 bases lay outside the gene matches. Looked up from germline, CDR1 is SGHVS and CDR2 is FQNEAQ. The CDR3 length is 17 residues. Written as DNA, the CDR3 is TGTGCCAGCAGTAGATTTCAAGACAGGGGGCGTTCGGAGACCCAGTACTTC. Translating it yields CASSRFQDRGRSETQYF.

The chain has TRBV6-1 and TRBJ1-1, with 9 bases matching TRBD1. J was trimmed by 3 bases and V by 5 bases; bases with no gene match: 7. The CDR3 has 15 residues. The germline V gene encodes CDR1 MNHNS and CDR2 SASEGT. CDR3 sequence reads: CASSPGTGKYTEAFF. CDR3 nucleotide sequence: TGTGCCAGCAGTCCTGGGACAGGGAAGTACACTGAAGCTTTCTTT.

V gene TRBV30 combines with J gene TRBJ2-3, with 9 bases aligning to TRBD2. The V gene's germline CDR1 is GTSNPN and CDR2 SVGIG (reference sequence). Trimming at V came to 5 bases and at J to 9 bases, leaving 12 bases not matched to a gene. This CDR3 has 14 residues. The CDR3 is CAWFTSGYMRTQYF. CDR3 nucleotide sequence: TGTGCCTGGTTCACTAGCGGGTATATGAGGACGCAGTATTTT. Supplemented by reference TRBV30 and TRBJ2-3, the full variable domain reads SQTIHQWPATLVQPVGSPLSLECTVEGTSNPNLYWYRQAAGRGLQLLFYSVGIGQISSEVPQNLSASRPQDRQFILSSKKLLLSDSGFYLCAWFTSGYMRTQYFGPGTRLTVL.

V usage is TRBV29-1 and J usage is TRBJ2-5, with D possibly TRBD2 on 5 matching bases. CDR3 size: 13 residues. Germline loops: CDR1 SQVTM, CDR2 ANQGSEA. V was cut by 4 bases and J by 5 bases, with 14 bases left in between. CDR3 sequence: CSVVGILGETQYF. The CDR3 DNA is TGCAGCGTTGTCGGGATTCTAGGGGAGACCCAGTACTTC.

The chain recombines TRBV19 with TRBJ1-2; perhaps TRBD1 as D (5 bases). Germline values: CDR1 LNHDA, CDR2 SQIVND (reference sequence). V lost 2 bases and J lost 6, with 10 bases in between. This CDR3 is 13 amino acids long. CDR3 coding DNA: TGTGCCAGTAGTATAATGGCAGGGAATGGCTACACCTTC. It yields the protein CASSIMAGNGYTF.

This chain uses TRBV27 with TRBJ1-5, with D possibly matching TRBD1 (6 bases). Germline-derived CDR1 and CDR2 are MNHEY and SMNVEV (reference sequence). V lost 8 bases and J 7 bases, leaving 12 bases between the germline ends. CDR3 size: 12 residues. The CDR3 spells CASCFQGQPQHF. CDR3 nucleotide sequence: TGTGCCAGCTGCTTCCAGGGGCAGCCCCAGCATTTT.

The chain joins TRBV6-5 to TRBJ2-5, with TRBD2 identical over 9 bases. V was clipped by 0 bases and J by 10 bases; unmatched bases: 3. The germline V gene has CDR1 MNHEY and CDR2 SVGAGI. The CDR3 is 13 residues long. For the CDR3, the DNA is TGTGCCAGCAGTTACTCGACGCGGGAGGGCCAGTACTTC. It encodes CASSYSTREGQYF.

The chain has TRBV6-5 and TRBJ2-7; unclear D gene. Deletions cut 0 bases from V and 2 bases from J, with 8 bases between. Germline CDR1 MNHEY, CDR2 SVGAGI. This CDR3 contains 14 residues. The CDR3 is CASSYSATTYEQYF. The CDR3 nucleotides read TGTGCCAGCAGTTACTCAGCGACGACCTACGAGCAGTACTTC.

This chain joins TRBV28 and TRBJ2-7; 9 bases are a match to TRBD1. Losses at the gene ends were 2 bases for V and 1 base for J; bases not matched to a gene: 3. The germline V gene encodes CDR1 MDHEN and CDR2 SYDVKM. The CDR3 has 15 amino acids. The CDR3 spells CASSLGTGFSYEQYF. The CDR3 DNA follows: TGTGCCAGCAGTTTAGGGACAGGGTTTTCCTACGAGCAGTACTTC.

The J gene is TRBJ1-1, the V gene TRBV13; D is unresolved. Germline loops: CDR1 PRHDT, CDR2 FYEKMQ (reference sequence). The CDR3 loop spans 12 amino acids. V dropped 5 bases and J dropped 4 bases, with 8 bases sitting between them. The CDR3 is CASSRDSTEAFF. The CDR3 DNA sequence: TGTGCCAGCAGCCGAGATAGCACTGAAGCTTTCTTT.

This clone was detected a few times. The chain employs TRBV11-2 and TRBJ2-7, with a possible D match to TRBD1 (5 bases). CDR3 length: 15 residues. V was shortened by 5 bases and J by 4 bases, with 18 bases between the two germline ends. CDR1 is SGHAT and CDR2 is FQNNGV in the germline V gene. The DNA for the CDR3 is TGTGCCAGCAGCACACCCGGCAGGGAACTATACGAGCAGTACTTC. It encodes CASSTPGRELYEQYF. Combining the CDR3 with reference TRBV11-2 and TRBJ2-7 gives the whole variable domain EAGVAQSPRYKIIEKRQSVAFWCNPISGHATLYWYQQILGQGPKLLIQFQNNGVVDDSQLPKDRFSAERLKGVDSTLKIQPAKLEDSAVYLCASSTPGRELYEQYFGPGTRLTVT.

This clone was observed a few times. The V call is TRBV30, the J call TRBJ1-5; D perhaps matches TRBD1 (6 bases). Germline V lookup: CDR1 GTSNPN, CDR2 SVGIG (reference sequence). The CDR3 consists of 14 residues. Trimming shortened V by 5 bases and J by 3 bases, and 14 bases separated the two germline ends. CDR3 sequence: CAWGGPGDNQPQHF. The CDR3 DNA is TGTGCCTGGGGGGGCCCCGGGGACAATCAGCCCCAGCATTTT.

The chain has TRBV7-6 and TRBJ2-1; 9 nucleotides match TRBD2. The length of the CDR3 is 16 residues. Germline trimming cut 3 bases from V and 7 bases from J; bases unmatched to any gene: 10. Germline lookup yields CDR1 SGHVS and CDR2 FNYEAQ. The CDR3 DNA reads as TGTGCCAGCAGCTTTTCGGGTAGCGGGAGCATTAATGAGCAGTTCTTC. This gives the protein CASSFSGSGSINEQFF.

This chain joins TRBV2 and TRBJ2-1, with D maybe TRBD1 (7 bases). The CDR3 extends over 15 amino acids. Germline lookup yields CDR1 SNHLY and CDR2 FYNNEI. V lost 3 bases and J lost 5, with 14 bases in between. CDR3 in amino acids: CASSDRGWEDNEQFF. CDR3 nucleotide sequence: TGTGCCAGCAGTGACAGGGGGTGGGAGGACAATGAGCAGTTCTTC. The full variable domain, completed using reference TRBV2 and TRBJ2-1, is EPEVTQTPSHQVTQMGQEVILRCVPISNHLYFYWYRQILGQKVEFLVSFYNNEISEKSEIFDDQFSVERPDGSNFTLKIRSTKLEDSAMYFCASSDRGWEDNEQFFGPGTRLTVL.

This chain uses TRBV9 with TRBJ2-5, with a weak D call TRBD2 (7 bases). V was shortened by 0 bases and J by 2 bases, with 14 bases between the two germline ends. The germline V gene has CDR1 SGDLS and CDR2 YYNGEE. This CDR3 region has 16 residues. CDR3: CASSVAAGAGQETQYF. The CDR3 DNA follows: TGTGCCAGCAGCGTAGCTGCGGGGGCGGGACAAGAGACCCAGTACTTC.

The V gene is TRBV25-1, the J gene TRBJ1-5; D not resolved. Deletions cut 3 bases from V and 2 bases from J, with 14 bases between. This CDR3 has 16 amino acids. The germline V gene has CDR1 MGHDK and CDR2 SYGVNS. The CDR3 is CASSDAGRVGNQPQHF. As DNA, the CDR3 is TGTGCCAGCAGTGACGCTGGGAGGGTGGGCAATCAGCCCCAGCATTTT.